The entry below describes one T cell receptor beta chain. Its antigen is not identified. The sample belongs to a study of radiotherapy plus CTLA-4 blockade in lung cancer. Study-wide findings and caveats: After treatment with radiotherapy plus ipilimumab, TCR clones that came from the tumor expanded in blood. Per reports, early blood T cell clone dynamics, plus interferon-beta, forecast response most strongly.

CDR3 length: 13 residues. V lost 0 bases and J 8 bases, leaving 8 bases between the germline ends. Germline V lookup: CDR1 SGHDN, CDR2 FVKESK. TCRdb's table, derived via immunoSEQ multiplex PCR, lists solely in-frame clones and lacks some. The data show 55,000 to 80,000 clones, around 90% seen once. This specimen consisted of peripheral blood, obtained from a patient treated with radiotherapy plus ipilimumab. The chain links TRBV14 to TRBJ1-5; D not resolved. This receptor was taken from a human donor with non-small cell lung cancer that progressed on radiotherapy plus ipilimumab. This CDR3 reads CASSQEIWKPQHF. The CDR3 coding sequence is TGTGCCAGCAGCCAAGAAATCTGGAAGCCCCAGCATTTT.